This record concerns one TCR beta chain sequence. Its antigen is not known. The data originate from a study of T cell responses to AZD1222 COVID-19 vaccine. Findings and caveats of the study: Clonal diversity was possibly underestimated; the donors were predominantly white British and more often female.

Produced via immunoSEQ multiplex PCR; TCRdb's table is partial and in-frame only. The sample consists of more than 95,000 clones, approximately 90% of them appearing once. The CDR3 contains 14 residues. V lost 4 bases and J 2 bases, leaving 9 bases between the germline ends. Looked up from germline, CDR1 is SGDLS and CDR2 is YYNGEE. V usage is TRBV9 and J usage is TRBJ1-4; D possibly corresponds to TRBD1 (6 bases). Sample: peripheral blood, taken on day 0 of AZD1222 vaccination. This sequence was found in an adult in good health. CDR3 in DNA: TGTGCCAGCAGCCCAACAGGGACTAATGAAAAACTGTTTTTT. It translates to CASSPTGTNEKLFF.